The clone carrying this TCR beta chain has ten or more counts. Its target is not known. This entry belongs to a study of T cells in Graves' hyperthyroidism and ophthalmopathy. General study results and limits: Ophthalmopathy was separated from stable hyperthyroidism by a 13 V-J model.

This CDR3 has 15 amino acids. Germline V gene sequence: CDR1 SGHRS, CDR2 YFSETQ. After removal of 4 bases from V and 6 bases from J, the junction contained 8 bases not matched to a gene. Lactation, pregnancy, other autoimmune disease or uncontrolled infection excluded patients. Diagnostic assessment was based on clinical symptoms, serum thyroxine and TRAb, thyroid ultrasound and orbital computed tomography. PBMCs were derived from about 9.1 ml fresh peripheral blood. RNA transcripts served as the template for amplifying TCR beta CDR3 regions. The HTBI primer set was used in a first-round RT-PCR of the TCR CDR3. TCRdb re-called the multiplex PCR reads with MiXCR, one entry per CDR3 protein. In the table there are nearly 600,000 distinct CDR3 sequences, 14% of which are singletons.

This sequence joins TRBV5-1 and TRBJ2-7, with 12 bases matching TRBD2. This sequence originates from a woman between 18 and 30 years old with Graves' ophthalmopathy. Sequencing used blood. The CDR3: CASSAEGTSGFEQYF. DNA of the CDR3: TGCGCCAGCAGCGCCGAGGGGACTAGCGGGTTCGAGCAGTACTTC.